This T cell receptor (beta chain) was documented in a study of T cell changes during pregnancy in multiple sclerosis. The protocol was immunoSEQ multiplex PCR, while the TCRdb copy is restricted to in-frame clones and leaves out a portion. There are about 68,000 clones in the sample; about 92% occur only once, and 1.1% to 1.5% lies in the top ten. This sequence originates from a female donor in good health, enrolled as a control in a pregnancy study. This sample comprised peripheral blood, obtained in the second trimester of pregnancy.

The CDR3 here is CASSQEVTGLAGGADTQYF. The CDR3, as DNA: TGTGCCAGCAGCCAAGAAGTCACCGGACTAGCGGGAGGGGCAGATACGCAGTATTTT. The chain combines TRBV4-2 with TRBJ2-3; TRBD2 aligns across 15 bases. Looked up from germline, CDR1 is LGHNA and CDR2 is YNFKEQ. V dropped 0 bases and J dropped 4; count of bases not matched to a gene: 8. This CDR3 comprises 19 residues.